The 20 T cell receptor beta chains in this list originate from one sample, sequenced in a study of blood T cell repertoires in COVID-19. Sequencing used immunoSEQ multiplex PCR; TCRdb keeps in-frame clones, though not all of them. The data contain fewer than 700,000 clones, about 89% of them singletons. The source material was peripheral blood. Receptors originate from a woman in her fifties or sixties with COVID-19, enrolled during active disease.

The V and J genes are TRBV23-1 and TRBJ2-7; a possible D gene is TRBD2 (5 bases). TRBV23-1 is classed as an ORF, of uncertain function. This CDR3 is built from 14 residues. Trimming removed 0 bases at V and 3 bases at J, with 9 bases between. CDR3 protein: CASSQSRTVYEQYF. As DNA, the CDR3 is TGCGCCAGCAGTCAATCGAGGACTGTCTACGAGCAGTACTTC.

This clone was recorded only once. This chain joins TRBV30 and TRBJ1-2; D is perhaps TRBD1 (6 bases). V lost 1 base and J 6 bases, leaving 21 bases between the germline ends. The CDR3 totals 16 residues. In germline, CDR1 is GTSNPN, CDR2 SVGIG (reference sequence). DNA of the CDR3: TGTGCCTGGAGTGGGGAAGAAGAACAGGGTGAGAATGGCTACACCTTC. It encodes CAWSGEEEQGENGYTF. The full variable domain, rest sourced from reference TRBV30 and TRBJ1-2, is SQTIHQWPATLVQPVGSPLSLECTVEGTSNPNLYWYRQAAGRGLQLLFYSVGIGQISSEVPQNLSASRPQDRQFILSSKKLLLSDSGFYLCAWSGEEEQGENGYTFGSGTRLTVV.

As DNA, the CDR3 is TGTGCCAGCAGCCAAAGACAGTTGACTAGCACAGATACGCAGTATTTT. This sequence encodes CASSQRQLTSTDTQYF. The chain links TRBV9 to TRBJ2-3, with D perhaps TRBD1 (5 bases). V lost 4 bases and J lost 0, with 15 bases in between. The germline V gene has CDR1 SGDLS and CDR2 YYNGEE. The CDR3 runs to 16 residues.

CDR3 in DNA: TGTGCCACCAGTGATGGTGGGACAGGAGGTCAGCCCCAGCATTTT. This sequence encodes CATSDGGTGGQPQHF. V gene TRBV24-1 combines with J gene TRBJ1-5; 8 bases align to TRBD1. The V gene's germline CDR1 is KGHDR and CDR2 SFDVKD. V dropped 3 bases and J dropped 6; count of bases not matched to a gene: 6. This CDR3 has 15 residues.

Remarks on this clone: Within the sample, other DNA sequences also encode this same CDR3. The genes are TRBV5-1 and TRBJ1-1; D might be TRBD1 (5 bases). V lost 0 bases, J lost 2 bases, and 8 bases lay in between. Germline V lookup: CDR1 SGHRS, CDR2 YFSETQ. The CDR3 has 14 residues. CDR3 nucleotide sequence: TGCGCCAGCAGCTTGGGACAGCCAAACACTGAAGCTTTCTTT. Its protein is CASSLGQPNTEAFF.

The chain recombines TRBV19 with TRBJ1-1; TRBD1 is a possible D gene (5 bases). The CDR3 covers 14 residues. In germline, CDR1 is LNHDA, CDR2 SQIVND (reference sequence). Trimming stripped 7 bases from V and 4 bases from J, with 16 bases between. The CDR3 sequence is CASNLGGRGTEAFF. The CDR3 DNA sequence: TGTGCCAGTAACCTGGGGGGACGAGGCACTGAAGCTTTCTTT.

This sequence joins TRBV5-1 and TRBJ2-4, with 7 bases that match TRBD2. V lost 4 bases to trimming and J lost 11 bases; unmatched junction nucleotides: 6. CDR1 and CDR2 from the germline V gene are SGHRS and YFSETQ. The CDR3 totals 12 residues. CDR3 nucleotides: TGCGCCAGCAGCCGGGGGGAGGGCTTTCAGTACTTC. Its translation is CASSRGEGFQYF.

CDR3 residues: CASSIERRGEAFF. DNA for the CDR3: TGTGCCAGTAGTATAGAAAGGAGGGGTGAAGCTTTCTTT. The chain uses TRBV19 and TRBJ1-1, with D possibly being TRBD1 (5 bases). The CDR3 runs 13 residues. Germline V CDR1 and CDR2: LNHDA, SQIVND (reference sequence). The V gene lost 0 bases and the J gene lost 7 bases, with 9 bases spanning the gap.

The V gene is TRBV27, the J gene TRBJ1-2; D is unresolved. Germline V gene sequence: CDR1 MNHEY, CDR2 SMNVEV (reference sequence). Deletions cut 6 bases from V and 5 bases from J, with 10 bases between. There are 12 residues in the CDR3. The CDR3 DNA reads as TGTGCCAGCAGACTCGGGGAGTATGGCTACACCTTC. This gives the protein CASRLGEYGYTF.

The chain employs TRBV9 and TRBJ1-6, with D unresolved. The CDR3 totals 13 residues. Germline assignment: CDR1 SGDLS and CDR2 YYNGEE. Deletions cut 0 bases from V and 8 bases from J, with 6 bases between. CDR3 in amino acids: CASSVVDYSPLHF. CDR3 bases: TGTGCCAGCAGCGTAGTGGACTATTCACCCCTCCACTTT.

This clone was recorded once. The rearrangement links TRBV19 to TRBJ2-1; the match to TRBD1 covers 7 bases. V shed 10 bases and J 9 bases; nucleotides not matched to a gene: 18. From germline, CDR1 is LNHDA and CDR2 SQIVND (reference sequence). This CDR3 contains 15 residues. CDR3 bases: TGTGCCACCACCCCAATGCGACAGGGAGTAGGTGAGCAGTTCTTC. Encoded protein: CATTPMRQGVGEQFF.

CDR3: CASSSEIGDTQYF. The CDR3 DNA follows: TGTGCCAGCAGCTCCGAAATCGGAGATACGCAGTATTTT. The V call is TRBV11-2, the J call TRBJ2-3, with D unresolved. The germline V gene encodes CDR1 SGHAT and CDR2 FQNNGV. Trimming removed 4 bases at V and 5 bases at J, with 10 bases between. The CDR3 loop spans 13 amino acids.

The chain joins TRBV9 to TRBJ2-1, with TRBD2 matching 7 bases. CDR3 size: 14 residues. The trim removed 3 bases at V and 5 bases at J, leaving 5 bases unmatched. Germline CDR1 SGDLS, CDR2 YYNGEE. CDR3 sequence: CASSAGGGDNEQFF. The CDR3 DNA follows: TGTGCCAGCAGCGCCGGGGGAGGGGACAATGAGCAGTTCTTC. The whole variable domain, remainder taken from reference TRBV9 and TRBJ2-1, is DSGVTQTPKHLITATGQRVTLRCSPRSGDLSVYWYQQSLDQGLQFLIQYYNGEERAKGNILERFSAQQFPDLHSELNLSSLELGDSALYFCASSAGGGDNEQFFGPGTRLTVL.

This chain connects TRBV7-9 to TRBJ1-1; D perhaps matches TRBD1 (5 bases). The CDR3 spans 13 residues. Germline V gives CDR1 SEHNR, CDR2 FQNEAQ (reference sequence). V was cut by 1 base and J by 11 bases, with 14 bases left in between. CDR3 amino acids: CASSLEGPTDAFF. In DNA, the CDR3 is TGTGCCAGCAGCTTAGAGGGTCCGACAGACGCTTTCTTT. Combining the CDR3 with reference TRBV7-9 and TRBJ1-1 gives the whole variable domain DTGVSQNPRHKITKRGQNVTFRCDPISEHNRLYWYRQTLGQGPEFLTYFQNEAQLEKSRLLSDRFSAERPKGSFSTLEIQRTEQGDSAMYLCASSLEGPTDAFFGQGTRLTVV.

This clone was found once. This chain's CDR3 is CASSSEGTGREQYF. The DNA of the CDR3 is TGTGCCAGCAGCTCCGAGGGGACAGGGCGCGAGCAGTACTTC. The genes are TRBV5-4 and TRBJ2-7, with TRBD1 identical over 9 bases. CDR1 SGHNT and CDR2 YYREEE come from the germline V gene (reference sequence). V trimming: 3 bases; J trimming: 6 bases; junction bases outside the gene matches: 7. This CDR3 spans 14 amino acids. The variable domain in full, completed from reference TRBV5-4 and TRBJ2-7, reads ETGVTQSPTHLIKTRGQQVTLRCSSQSGHNTVSWYQQALGQGPQFIFQYYREEENGRGNFPPRFSGLQFPNYSSELNVNALELDDSALYLCASSSEGTGREQYFGPGTRLTVT.

The chain is built from TRBV5-1 and TRBJ2-7; 8 positions match TRBD2. The ends lost 0 bases at V and 0 bases at J; junction bases unmatched: 2. CDR1 and CDR2 from the germline V gene are SGHRS and YFSETQ. This CDR3 is 15 amino acids long. The chain's CDR3 is CASSLAGGYSYEQYF. CDR3 nucleotides: TGCGCCAGCAGCTTGGCGGGGGGGTACTCCTACGAGCAGTACTTC.

V gene TRBV10-3 combines with J gene TRBJ2-2; D possibly corresponds to TRBD1 (7 bases). V lost 7 bases and J 3 bases, leaving 12 bases between the germline ends. CDR1 is ENHRY and CDR2 is SYGVKD in the germline V gene. The CDR3 runs 14 residues. CDR3 DNA sequence: TGTGCCATCAAGACAGGGAGGCACACCGGGGAGCTGTTTTTT. Amino acid sequence: CAIKTGRHTGELFF.

CDR3 DNA: TGCGCCAGCAGCCAAGTATACGGGGGGCCCACAGATACGCAGTATTTT. Protein product: CASSQVYGGPTDTQYF. The chain is built from TRBV4-1 and TRBJ2-3; possible D gene TRBD2, 7 bases. The V end was cut by 1 base, the J end by 2 bases, with 13 bases between. This CDR3 is built from 16 residues. Per the germline V gene, CDR1 is MGHRA and CDR2 is YSYEKL.

This chain joins TRBV9 and TRBJ2-1; D is uncertain. The CDR3 is 11 residues long. The V end was cut by 3 bases, the J end by 6 bases, with 4 bases between. CDR1 and CDR2 from the germline V gene are SGDLS and YYNGEE. The CDR3 DNA is TGTGCCAGCAGCGCCTCCAATGAGCAGTTCTTC. Translation: CASSASNEQFF. The full variable domain, its missing parts supplied by reference TRBV9 and TRBJ2-1, is DSGVTQTPKHLITATGQRVTLRCSPRSGDLSVYWYQQSLDQGLQFLIQYYNGEERAKGNILERFSAQQFPDLHSELNLSSLELGDSALYFCASSASNEQFFGPGTRLTVL.

Comment on this clone: This may come from a read error, since a much larger clone is one base off. Other DNA sequences in the sample encode the same CDR3. This chain joins TRBV27 and TRBJ1-3; 7 nucleotides match TRBD1. The V segment lost 6 bases and the J segment 1 base; nucleotides outside the gene matches: 3. The germline V gene has CDR1 MNHEY and CDR2 SMNVEV (reference sequence). The CDR3 sequence is 14 residues long. The CDR3 nucleotides read TGTGCCAGCAGCCCAGGGGGATCTGGAAACACCATATATTTT. Its translation: CASSPGGSGNTIYF.